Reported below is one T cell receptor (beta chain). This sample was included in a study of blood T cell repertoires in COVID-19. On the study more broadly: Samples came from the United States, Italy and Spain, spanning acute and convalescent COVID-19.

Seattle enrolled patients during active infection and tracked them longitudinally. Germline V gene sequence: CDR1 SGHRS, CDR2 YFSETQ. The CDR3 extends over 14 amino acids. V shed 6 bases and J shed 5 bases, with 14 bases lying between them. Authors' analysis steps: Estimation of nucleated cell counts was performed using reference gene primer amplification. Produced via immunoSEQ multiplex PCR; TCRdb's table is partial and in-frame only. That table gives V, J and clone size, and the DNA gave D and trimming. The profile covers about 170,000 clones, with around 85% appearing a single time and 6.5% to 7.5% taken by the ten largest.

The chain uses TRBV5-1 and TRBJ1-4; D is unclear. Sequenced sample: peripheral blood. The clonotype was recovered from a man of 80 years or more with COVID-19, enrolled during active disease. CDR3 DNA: TGCGCCAGCAAAGACGGAGCTCGAAATGAAAAACTGTTTTTT. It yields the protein CASKDGARNEKLFF.